This TCR beta chain was recovered during a study of blood T cells in healthy people across ages. Next came a second PCR, run for roughly 6 to 11 cycles, which used a sample-barcoded 5' primer along with a J-beta primer mix. Via MiXCR, TCRdb re-called the 5' RACE reads, giving one row per CDR3 protein. The sample holds 900,000 to 950,000 distinct CDR3 sequences, 25% to 35% seen once. This clonotype was detected ten times or more. The V gene lost 2 bases and the J gene lost 4 bases, with 8 bases spanning the gap. Looked up from germline, CDR1 is KGHSH and CDR2 is LQKENI. This CDR3 has 13 residues. The donors, all healthy, were Caucasians living in Russia, aged about 6 to 90. These data are also associated with another study on T cells of mothers and their children. That work contributes: Reverse transcription into cDNA received all extracted RNA, at around 1.4 ug per 15 ul.

Sample: blood. This receptor was taken from a woman in her forties in good health. The chain couples TRBV18 to TRBJ1-2; D unresolved. CDR3 DNA: TGTGCCAGCTCACCAAAGGATGTCTATGGCTACACCTTC. This sequence encodes CASSPKDVYGYTF.